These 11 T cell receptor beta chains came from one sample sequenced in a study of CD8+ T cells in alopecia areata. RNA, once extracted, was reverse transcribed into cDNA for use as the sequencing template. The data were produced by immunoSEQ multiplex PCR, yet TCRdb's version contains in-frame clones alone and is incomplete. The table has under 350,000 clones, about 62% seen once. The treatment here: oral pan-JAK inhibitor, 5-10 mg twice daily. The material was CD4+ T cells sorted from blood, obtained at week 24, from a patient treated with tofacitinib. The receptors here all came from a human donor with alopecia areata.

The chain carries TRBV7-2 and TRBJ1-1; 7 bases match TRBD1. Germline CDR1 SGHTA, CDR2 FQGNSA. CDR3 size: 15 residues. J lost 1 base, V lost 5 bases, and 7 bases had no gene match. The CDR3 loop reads CASSQGGVRNTEAFF. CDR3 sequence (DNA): TGTGCCAGCAGCCAGGGGGGAGTTCGGAACACTGAAGCTTTCTTT.

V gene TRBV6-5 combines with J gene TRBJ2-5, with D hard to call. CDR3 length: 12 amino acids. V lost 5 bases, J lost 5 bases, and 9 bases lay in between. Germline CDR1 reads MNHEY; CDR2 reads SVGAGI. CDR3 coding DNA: TGTGCCAGCAGTCAAGGTGACGAGACCCAGTACTTC. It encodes CASSQGDETQYF.

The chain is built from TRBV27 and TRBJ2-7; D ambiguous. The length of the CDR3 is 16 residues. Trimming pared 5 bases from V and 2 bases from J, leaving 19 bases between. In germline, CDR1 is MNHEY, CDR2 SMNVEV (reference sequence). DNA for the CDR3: TGTGCCAGCAGTGATCCGGTCGGGTGGAACACCTACGAGCAGTACTTC. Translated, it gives CASSDPVGWNTYEQYF.

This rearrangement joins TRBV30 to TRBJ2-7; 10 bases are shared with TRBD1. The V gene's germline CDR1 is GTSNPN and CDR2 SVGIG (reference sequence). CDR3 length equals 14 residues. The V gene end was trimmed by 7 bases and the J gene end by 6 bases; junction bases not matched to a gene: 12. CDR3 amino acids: CAFVTGTGASEQYF. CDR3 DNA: TGTGCCTTCGTGACCGGGACAGGGGCCTCCGAGCAGTACTTC.

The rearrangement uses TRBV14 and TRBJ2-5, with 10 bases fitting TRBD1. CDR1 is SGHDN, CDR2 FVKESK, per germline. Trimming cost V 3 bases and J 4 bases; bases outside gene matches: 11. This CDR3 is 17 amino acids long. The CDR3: CASSHKSTGGKGETQYF. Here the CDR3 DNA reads TGTGCCAGCAGCCATAAATCGACAGGGGGCAAGGGAGAGACCCAGTACTTC.

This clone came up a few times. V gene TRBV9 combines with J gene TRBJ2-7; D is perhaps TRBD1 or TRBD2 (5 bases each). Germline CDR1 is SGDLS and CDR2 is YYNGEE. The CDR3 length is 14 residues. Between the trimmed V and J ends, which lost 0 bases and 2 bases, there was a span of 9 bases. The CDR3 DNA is TGTGCCAGCAGCGTAGCTGGGACGGCCTACGAGCAGTACTTC. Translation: CASSVAGTAYEQYF.

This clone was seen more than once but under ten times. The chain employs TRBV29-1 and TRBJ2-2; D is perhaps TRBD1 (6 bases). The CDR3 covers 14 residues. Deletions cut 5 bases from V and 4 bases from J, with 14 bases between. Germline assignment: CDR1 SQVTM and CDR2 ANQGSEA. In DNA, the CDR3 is TGCAGCGTTTTGTCAGGGGTAGGCACCGGGGAGCTGTTTTTT. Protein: CSVLSGVGTGELFF.

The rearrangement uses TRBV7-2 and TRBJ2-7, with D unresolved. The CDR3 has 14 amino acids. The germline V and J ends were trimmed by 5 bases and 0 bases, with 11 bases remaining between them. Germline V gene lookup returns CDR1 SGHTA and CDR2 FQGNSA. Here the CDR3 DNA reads TGTGCCAGCAGCCGGATTACTACCTCCTACGAGCAGTACTTC. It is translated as CASSRITTSYEQYF.

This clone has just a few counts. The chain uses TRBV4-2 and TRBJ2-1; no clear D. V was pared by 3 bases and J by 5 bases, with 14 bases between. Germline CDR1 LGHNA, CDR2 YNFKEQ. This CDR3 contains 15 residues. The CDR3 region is CASSQATRTDNEQFF. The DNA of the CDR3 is TGTGCCAGCAGCCAGGCGACCAGAACTGACAATGAGCAGTTCTTC.

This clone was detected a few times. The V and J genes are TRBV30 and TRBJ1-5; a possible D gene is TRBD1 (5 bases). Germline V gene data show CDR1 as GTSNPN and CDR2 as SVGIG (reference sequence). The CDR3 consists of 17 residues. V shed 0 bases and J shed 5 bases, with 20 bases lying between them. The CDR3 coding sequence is TGTGCCTGGAGTGTAAGAACCGGAGGGGTCCTAGATCAGCCCCAGCATTTT. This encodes CAWSVRTGGVLDQPQHF.

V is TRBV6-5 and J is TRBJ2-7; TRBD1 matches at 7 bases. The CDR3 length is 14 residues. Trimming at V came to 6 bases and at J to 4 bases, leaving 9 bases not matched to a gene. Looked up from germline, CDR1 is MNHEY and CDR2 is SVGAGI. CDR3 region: CASRGTASSYEQYF. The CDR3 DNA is TGTGCCAGCAGGGGGACAGCTTCTTCTTACGAGCAGTACTTC.